This T cell receptor (beta chain) is drawn from a study of T cells after yellow fever vaccination. Overall study: Each low-cell-number fraction was prepared by means of SMART-Seq v4 Ultra Low Input.

Each CDR3 protein gets one entry after TCRdb re-called the 5' RACE reads with MiXCR. The data contain 110,000 to 150,000 distinct CDR3 sequences, about 6.2% of them singletons. Study-level results: A faster peak, day 5 versus 15, was reached by the weaker secondary response.

This clonotype has just a few counts. Its cognate antigen is unknown. This TCR came from a man aged 25 to 40 who received the YFV17D yellow fever vaccine. This material consisted of CD4+ T cells sorted from PBMCs, taken 10 days after the yellow fever booster vaccination.

The CDR3 bases are TGCGCCAGCAGCTTGGAGGTAGCGGGAGCCTATGAGCAGTTCTTC. It encodes CASSLEVAGAYEQFF. This chain links TRBV5-1 with TRBJ2-1; TRBD2 aligns across 9 bases. The V and J ends lost 0 bases and 8 bases, in that order; junction bases with no gene match: 6. The CDR3 covers 15 residues. The V gene's germline CDR1 is SGHRS and CDR2 YFSETQ. The variable domain in full, with the rest retrieved from reference TRBV5-1 and TRBJ2-1, is KAGVTQTPRYLIKTRGQQVTLSCSPISGHRSVSWYQQTPGQGLQFLFEYFSETQRNKGNFPGRFSGRQFSNSRSEMNVSTLELGDSALYLCASSLEVAGAYEQFFGPGTRLTVL.